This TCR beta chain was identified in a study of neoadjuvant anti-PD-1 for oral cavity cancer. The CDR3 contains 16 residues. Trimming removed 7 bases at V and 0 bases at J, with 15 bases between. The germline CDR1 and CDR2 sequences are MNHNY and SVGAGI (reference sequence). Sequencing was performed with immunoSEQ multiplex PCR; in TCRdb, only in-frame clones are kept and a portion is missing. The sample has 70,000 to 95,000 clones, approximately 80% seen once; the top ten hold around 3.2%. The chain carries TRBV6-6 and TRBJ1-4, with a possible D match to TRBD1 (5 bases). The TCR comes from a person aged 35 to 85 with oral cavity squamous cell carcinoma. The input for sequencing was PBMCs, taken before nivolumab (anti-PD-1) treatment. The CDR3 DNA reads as TGTGCCAGCAAACAGGCCCGGGGGTCAACTAATGAAAAACTGTTTTTT. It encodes CASKQARGSTNEKLFF.